The clone carrying this T cell receptor beta chain was picked up a small number of times. Its matching antigen is unknown. This specimen belongs to a study of human T cells and chemical hapten exposure. Study-wide findings and caveats: DPC sensitization left the count of TCRs above 1 in 1000 unchanged.

The time point was: healthy volunteer bleed at 6 weeks. Extraction yielded total RNA from whole blood (unfractionated). Each CDR3 protein is one row after TCRdb ran MiXCR on the RACE reads. This table has under 90,000 distinct CDR3 sequences, 8.6% appearing once. This receptor was taken from a male donor in good health. Some clones in this sample may be carry-over from other donors' samples. Material for sequencing was whole blood.

Here the CDR3 DNA reads TGTGCCAGCAGTCTGGGGACAGGGGACTCCTACGAGCAGTACTTC. Protein: CASSLGTGDSYEQYF. The V and J genes are TRBV12-3 or TRBV12-4 and TRBJ2-7, with 10 bases aligning to TRBD1. The V gene end was trimmed by 5 bases and the J gene end by 0 bases; junction bases not matched to a gene: 4. This CDR3 spans 15 amino acids.